This TCR beta chain originates from a study of identical twins (dated by TCRdb to the mid-2010s). Concerning the study at large: TCR alpha and beta repertoires from monozygotic twins, unrelated adults of various ages and cord blood were deep-sequenced to test whether fetal clonotypes persist. To rule out contamination, the twin experiments were replicated at different times with different library preparation protocols.

Results and caveats for the whole study, not just this receptor: Zero-insertion analyses could be partly confounded by invariant T cells such as MAIT and iNKT, although diverse VJ usage argued against such confounding for most clonotypes. In monozygotic twins, recombination models systematically underestimated out-of-frame TCR alpha sharing, but the models matched the sharing seen between unrelated individuals. Conclusions relied on cross-sectional statistical analysis, since the same donors could not be followed over many years. The excess sharing between twins in beta out-of-frame sequences was weaker because fewer shared sequences reduced the signal-to-noise ratio. Compared with coincidental sharing between unrelated individuals, out-of-frame TCR alpha sequences shared between twins showed an excess of sequences with low generation probability. Fewer insertions were carried by abundant cord blood beta clonotypes, a similar but weaker trend appeared in young adult naive repertoires, and no such trend appeared in memory repertoires.

This clonotype was seen only a few times. Its binding antigen is unknown. Base-call qualities are not available, and no considerably larger clone is one nucleotide away. Every donor in the study was a healthy Caucasian. Three pairs of female monozygotic twins, all aged roughly 18 to 29 years, were included in the twin cohort. RNA for TCR libraries was isolated from peripheral blood mononuclear cells. CDR3 length: 13 amino acids, cysteine to phenylalanine. Only the CDR3 region is kept as DNA, spanning 39 bases read in frame from base 1. V drops 1 base and J drops 8 bases, leaving 11 bases in between. The CDR1 and CDR2 encoded by the germline V gene (reference sequence) are DFQATT and SNEGSKA. Library generation was performed with 5' RACE. Instrument on record: Illumina HiSeq 2000. Template switching introduced a universal primer binding site; the final cDNA contained a unique molecular identifier, enabling accurate counting of TCR cDNA molecules. Specific primers in the conserved constant-segment region were used to synthesize first-strand cDNA for TCR alpha and beta chains. To control for contamination, each cDNA library was double barcoded with a SMART-Mk sample barcode plus Illumina barcodes. TruSeq adapter sequences and Illumina sample barcodes were added in two successive PCR steps. The Illumina HiSeq platform was used with custom primers to sequence TCR alpha and beta cDNA libraries. The paper's processing steps were these. Raw reads were processed with MiGEC to extract unique molecular identifiers, and MiXCR was used to determine CDR3 positions. Recombination models were inferred per individual with the repgenHMM and IGoR tools using an EM algorithm. Shared clonotypes were analyzed with the tcR package in R, and sharing was normalized by the product of cloneset sizes. To study raw recombination free of thymic and clonal selection effects, out-of-frame nonproductive sequences were analyzed. The raw public reads went through TCRdb reprocessing: fastp at Q25, MiXCR clone calling, in-frame beta chains kept. Each entry is one CDR3 protein sequence, shown with its most common DNA and genes. The V and J calls reflect TCRdb's pipeline rather than the authors' work. The table for this sample lists about 890,000 distinct CDR3 sequences; 12% of them were counted only once. Jointly, the top ten make up around 1.5% of the sample.

The sample was also reused in another study, on yellow fever vaccine responses in identical twins. The second study also describes: The authors reported that the T cell response to vaccination in identical twins appeared partly convergent and partly personalized. In identical twins, the study followed T cell clones that responded to the vaccine with precision.

The sequencing sample was made of PBMCs. This TCR was recovered from a young woman in good health. The chain was built from TRBV20-1 and TRBJ1-4; the D gene is possibly TRBD1, with 6 bases matching. The CDR3 region has the sequence CSARGQGPEKLFF. The sequence in DNA is TGCAGTGCTAGAGGGCAGGGGCCCGAAAAACTGTTTTTT.